Following are 23 T cell receptor beta chains from one sample sequenced in a study of cytomegalovirus exposure and HLA in healthy donors. This PCR relied on a set of 60 Vbeta primers and 13 Jbeta primers. Here immunoSEQ multiplex PCR was the method, and the copy in TCRdb shows in-frame clones only, minus some. The table records approximately 220,000 clones, approximately 79% of them present only once. Sequencing was performed on PBMCs. The source is a male donor in good health and CMV-seronegative.

As concerns this clone: At the DNA level, this CDR3 is encoded by other sequences in the same sample as well. V is TRBV27 and J is TRBJ1-1, with D maybe TRBD1 (6 bases). The germline V gene has CDR1 MNHEY and CDR2 SMNVEV (reference sequence). Trimming took off 0 bases at V and 3 bases at J, with 8 bases between the two ends. There are 14 residues in the CDR3. As DNA, the CDR3 is TGTGCCAGCAGTTTATCCAGGGGATACACTGAAGCTTTCTTT. It encodes CASSLSRGYTEAFF.

J is TRBJ1-1 and V is TRBV7-3; D perhaps matches TRBD1 (5 bases). Germline loops: CDR1 SGHTA, CDR2 FQGTGA. V gave up 6 bases and J gave up 0 bases, with 11 bases separating them. This CDR3 comprises 14 residues. The DNA of the CDR3 is TGTGCCAGCAGGGCCGCGGGGCTGAACACTGAAGCTTTCTTT. Protein sequence: CASRAAGLNTEAFF. The full variable domain, completed using reference TRBV7-3 and TRBJ1-1, is GAGVSQTPSNKVTEKGKYVELRCDPISGHTALYWYRQSLGQGPEFLIYFQGTGAADDSGLPNDRFFAVRPEGSVSTLKIQRTERGDSAVYLCASRAAGLNTEAFFGQGTRLTVV.

The chain is built from TRBV7-2 and TRBJ2-6, with D possibly matching TRBD1 (6 bases). The CDR3 has 15 residues. Trimming took 4 bases from V and 4 from J, leaving 11 bases between them. Germline CDR1 is SGHTA and CDR2 is FQGNSA. The CDR3 reads CASSSDRTGANVLTF. CDR3 sequence (DNA): TGTGCCAGCAGCTCTGACAGGACCGGGGCCAACGTCCTGACTTTC.

The chain employs TRBV9 and TRBJ2-1; 16 bases align to TRBD2. J lost 15 bases, V lost 4 bases, and 13 bases had no gene match. CDR3 length equals 16 residues. Germline CDR1 is SGDLS and CDR2 is YYNGEE. This CDR3 is CASSPGTSGRALGLFF. The CDR3 DNA reads TGTGCCAGCAGCCCCGGGACTAGCGGGAGGGCTCTGGGTTTGTTCTTC.

The chain joins TRBV27 to TRBJ2-1; 14 bases line up with TRBD2. CDR3 size: 17 residues. Germline V gene sequence: CDR1 MNHEY, CDR2 SMNVEV (reference sequence). V shed 5 bases and J 0 bases; nucleotides not matched to a gene: 3. As DNA, the CDR3 is TGTGCCAGCAGTCCGGGGACTAGCGGGAGCTCCTACAATGAGCAGTTCTTC. The encoded protein is CASSPGTSGSSYNEQFF.

The chain has TRBV28 and TRBJ2-7; the match to TRBD1 covers 8 bases. Germline values: CDR1 MDHEN, CDR2 SYDVKM. The CDR3 runs 15 residues. V lost 6 bases, J lost 6 bases, and 13 bases stayed unmatched. The CDR3 DNA follows: TGTGCCAGCAGGCTCCAGGGGGCGCTATTGGTCGAGCAGTACTTC. Amino acids: CASRLQGALLVEQYF. Drawing the rest from reference TRBV28 and TRBJ2-7, the complete variable domain is DVKVTQSSRYLVKRTGEKVFLECVQDMDHENMFWYRQDPGLGLRLIYFSYDVKMKEKGDIPEGYSVSREKKERFSLILESASTNQTSMYLCASRLQGALLVEQYFGPGTRLTVT.

This chain joins TRBV28 and TRBJ1-1; 9 bases line up with TRBD1. Germline CDR1 and CDR2: MDHEN and SYDVKM. The CDR3 covers 13 residues. Unmatched junction bases numbered 2, after V lost 8 bases and J lost 1 base. The CDR3 is CASLTGGNTEAFF. The DNA of the CDR3 is TGTGCCAGCTTGACAGGGGGGAACACTGAAGCTTTCTTT.

The chain uses TRBV28 and TRBJ2-7, with D unresolved. Trimming cost V 2 bases and J 2 bases, with 7 bases left between them. From germline, CDR1 is MDHEN and CDR2 SYDVKM. The CDR3 is made up of 13 amino acids. This CDR3 reads CASSLTPTYEQYF. The CDR3 DNA reads as TGTGCCAGCAGTTTAACTCCTACCTACGAGCAGTACTTC.

V and J are TRBV30 and TRBJ1-6, with 7 positions matching TRBD1. The CDR3 extends over 13 amino acids. Germline CDR1 reads GTSNPN; CDR2 reads SVGIG (reference sequence). After removal of 4 bases from V and 7 bases from J, the junction contained 4 bases not matched to a gene. The chain's CDR3 is CAWMGQPNSPLHF. In DNA, the CDR3 is TGTGCCTGGATGGGACAGCCAAATTCACCCCTCCACTTT.

The V and J genes are TRBV5-8 and TRBJ1-2, with D possibly TRBD1 on 5 matching bases. V was shortened by 3 bases and J by 4 bases, with 16 bases between the two germline ends. The germline V gene encodes CDR1 SGHTS and CDR2 YDEGEE. The CDR3 covers 15 residues. CDR3 sequence reads: CASSSTRGTLYGYTF. The CDR3 DNA reads as TGTGCCAGCAGCTCCACTCGGGGGACTCTCTATGGCTACACCTTC.

V and J are TRBV29-1 and TRBJ2-2, with TRBD1 matching 9 bases. V was pared by 8 bases and J by 5 bases, with 6 bases of the junction left unmatched. The germline V gene has CDR1 SQVTM and CDR2 ANQGSEA. This CDR3 is built from 13 residues. CDR3 protein: CSYRTGVTGELFF. CDR3 DNA sequence: TGCAGCTATCGGACAGGGGTTACCGGGGAGCTGTTTTTT.

The chain has TRBV9 and TRBJ1-5, with TRBD1 as a possible D gene (6 bases). Trimming took 5 bases from V and 3 from J, leaving 12 bases between them. The germline gives CDR1 SGDLS, CDR2 YYNGEE. The CDR3 extends over 14 amino acids. The CDR3 region has the DNA TGTGCCAGCAGTTATGGACAGAACAATCAGCCCCAGCATTTT. Translating gives CASSYGQNNQPQHF.

The rearrangement links TRBV27 to TRBJ2-1; 12 positions match TRBD1. The CDR3 totals 16 residues. V trimming: 1 base; J trimming: 6 bases; junction bases outside the gene matches: 4. Germline loops: CDR1 MNHEY, CDR2 SMNVEV (reference sequence). The CDR3 DNA reads as TGTGCCAGCAGTTTATTGGGACAGGGGGCCGCCAATGAGCAGTTCTTC. Its protein is CASSLLGQGAANEQFF.

The V gene is TRBV5-4, the J gene TRBJ2-5; 7 nucleotides line up with TRBD2. The CDR3 is 16 amino acids. The V gene's germline CDR1 is SGHNT and CDR2 YYREEE (reference sequence). Germline trimming cut 3 bases from V and 3 bases from J; bases unmatched to any gene: 11. The CDR3 loop reads CASSSPGREAEETQYF. In DNA form, the CDR3 reads TGTGCCAGCAGCTCACCGGGACGGGAGGCGGAAGAGACCCAGTACTTC.

The gene calls are TRBV7-9 and TRBJ2-7; tentative D call: TRBD2 (6 bases). The V and J ends lost 4 bases and 2 bases respectively, with 15 bases between them. The CDR3 has 15 amino acids. Germline CDR1 is SEHNR and CDR2 is FQNEAQ (reference sequence). CDR3 DNA: TGTGCCAGCAGCTCCCCAGGTAGCGGAACCTACGAGCAGTACTTC. It translates to CASSSPGSGTYEQYF.

The rearrangement uses TRBV7-2 and TRBJ2-5; 11 bases are shared with TRBD1. CDR3 length equals 15 residues. Trimming cost V 0 bases and J 4 bases; bases outside gene matches: 1. The germline V gene has CDR1 SGHTA and CDR2 FQGNSA. CDR3 protein: CASSLAGTGGETQYF. In nucleotides, the CDR3 is TGTGCCAGCAGCTTAGCCGGGACAGGGGGAGAGACCCAGTACTTC.

The J gene is TRBJ1-2, the V gene TRBV6-5; no clear D gene. Trimming removed 5 bases at V and 3 bases at J, with 10 bases between. The germline V gene encodes CDR1 MNHEY and CDR2 SVGAGI. This CDR3 is built from 13 residues. The CDR3 region has the DNA TGTGCCAGCAGTGGAGGGAGTGACTATGGCTACACCTTC. Its translation: CASSGGSDYGYTF.

The chain has TRBV19 and TRBJ1-3; a weak D match, TRBD1 (6 bases). V was shortened by 10 bases and J by 0 bases, with 13 bases between the two germline ends. Looked up from germline, CDR1 is LNHDA and CDR2 is SQIVND (reference sequence). CDR3 length: 14 amino acids. This CDR3 is CATETGTSGNTIYF. Written as DNA, the CDR3 is TGTGCCACAGAGACAGGTACCTCTGGAAACACCATATATTTT.

The chain recombines TRBV15 with TRBJ1-5; D unclear. Trimming removed 1 base from V and 5 bases from J, with 6 bases in between. The CDR3 extends over 13 amino acids. From germline, CDR1 is LNHNV and CDR2 YYDKDF (reference sequence). The CDR3 sequence is CATSRVSDQPQHF. The CDR3 region has the DNA TGTGCCACCAGCAGAGTTTCTGATCAGCCCCAGCATTTT.

In its sample, this clone was seen a few times. The V gene is TRBV10-3, the J gene TRBJ1-5; perhaps TRBD1 as D (5 bases). Trimming removed 5 bases from V and 5 bases from J, with 13 bases in between. The germline V gene has CDR1 ENHRY and CDR2 SYGVKD. The length of the CDR3 is 14 residues. As DNA, the CDR3 is TGTGCCATCAGTCCCTGGGGCAAGGATCAGCCCCAGCATTTT. It yields the protein CAISPWGKDQPQHF.

V and J are TRBV29-1 and TRBJ2-7; 9 bases match TRBD2. V lost 4 bases and J lost 6; bases outside the gene matches: 7. Germline CDR1 and CDR2: SQVTM and ANQGSEA. The CDR3 sequence is 13 residues long. The DNA for the CDR3 is TGCAGCGTTGTGGTAGCGGGAGTTACCGAGCAGTACTTC. It yields the protein CSVVVAGVTEQYF.

This clone occurred a few times. The rearrangement links TRBV6-5 to TRBJ2-7; tentatively, D is TRBD1 (5 bases). The V gene lost 2 bases and the J gene lost 5 bases, with 10 bases spanning the gap. The length of the CDR3 is 13 residues. CDR1 and CDR2 (germline): MNHEY, SVGAGI. The CDR3 DNA is TGTGCCAGCAGTTACCAGGGATACCACGAGCAGTACTTC. It specifies CASSYQGYHEQYF.

This clone was seen a few times. The chain couples TRBV7-2 to TRBJ1-3; D uncertain. CDR3 length: 14 residues. With 1 base removed from V and 3 bases from J, the gap between germline ends came to 7 bases. Looked up from germline, CDR1 is SGHTA and CDR2 is FQGNSA. This CDR3 is CASSLGGSGNTIYF. For the CDR3, the DNA is TGTGCCAGCAGCTTAGGAGGCAGTGGAAACACCATATATTTT. Filled out from reference TRBV7-2 and TRBJ1-3, the complete variable domain reads GAGVSQSPSNKVTEKGKDVELRCDPISGHTALYWYRQSLGQGLEFLIYFQGNSAPDKSGLPSDRFSAERTGGSVSTLTIQRTQQEDSAVYLCASSLGGSGNTIYFGEGSWLTVV.